Below, 7 T cell receptor beta chains from the same sample are listed, as sequenced in a study of human T cells and chemical hapten exposure. The library gave individual cDNA molecules unique molecular identifiers. A single record per CDR3 protein comes from TCRdb applying MiXCR to the reads. Of thousands of distinct CDR3 sequences in the sample, around 49% were seen once. Sample treatment: therapeutic diphenylcyclopropenone sensitization with weekly scalp DPC. The source material was whole blood, sampled before DPC sensitization or 2, 6, or about 24 weeks after (not recorded which). Receptors originate from an adult with alopecia areata. Some clones in this sample may be carry-over from other donors' samples. This table probably holds off-target reads from a library built for another chain.

This clonotype was found a few times. This chain links TRBV6-6 with TRBJ2-7; 7 bases agree with TRBD1. The germline V gene encodes CDR1 MNHNY and CDR2 SVGAGI (reference sequence). The CDR3 spans 18 residues. The J segment lost 2 bases and the V segment lost 2 bases, leaving 15 bases of the junction unmatched. Here the CDR3 DNA reads TGTGCCAGCAGTTACCCAGCTACAGGGGCGCAACGGACCTACGAGCAGTACTTC. It is translated as CASSYPATGAQRTYEQYF.

In its sample, this clonotype was seen a few times. The chain couples TRBV7-6 to TRBJ2-6; the D call may be TRBD1 or TRBD2 (5 bases each). This CDR3 region has 16 residues. Germline assignment: CDR1 SGHVS and CDR2 FNYEAQ. Trimming removed 4 bases from V and 0 bases from J, with 10 bases in between. CDR3 DNA sequence: TGTGCCAGCAGCTACACGGGGCGCTCTGGGGCCAACGTCCTGACTTTC. Translated, it gives CASSYTGRSGANVLTF.

V usage is TRBV5-1 and J usage is TRBJ2-5; the match to TRBD1 covers 7 bases. CDR1 and CDR2 from the germline V gene are SGHRS and YFSETQ. Trimming at V came to 7 bases and at J to 0 bases, leaving 3 bases not matched to a gene. CDR3 length equals 13 residues. The CDR3 region is CASQGQNQETQYF. The CDR3 nucleotides are TGCGCCAGCCAGGGACAGAACCAAGAGACCCAGTACTTC. The entire variable domain, with the rest obtained from reference TRBV5-1 and TRBJ2-5, is as follows: KAGVTQTPRYLIKTRGQQVTLSCSPISGHRSVSWYQQTPGQGLQFLFEYFSETQRNKGNFPGRFSGRQFSNSRSEMNVSTLELGDSALYLCASQGQNQETQYFGPGTRLLVL.

The rearrangement links TRBV6-5 to TRBJ2-1, with D maybe TRBD1 (5 bases). Germline assignment: CDR1 MNHEY and CDR2 SVGAGI. V lost 8 bases and J lost 8, with 10 bases in between. The CDR3 covers 11 residues. The CDR3 region is CASYQGHEQFF. As DNA, the CDR3 is TGTGCCAGCTACCAGGGTCATGAGCAGTTCTTC.

This chain's CDR3 is CASTQGAGRQYF. For the CDR3, the DNA is TGTGCCAGCACCCAAGGGGCCGGAAGACAGTACTTC. The chain has TRBV28 and TRBJ2-4; perhaps TRBD1 as D (5 bases). Germline-derived CDR1 and CDR2 are MDHEN and SYDVKM. The CDR3 sequence is 12 residues long. The V end lost 7 bases, the J end lost 13 bases, and 17 bases lay between the germline ends.

This clonotype came up a few times. The chain uses TRBV5-1 and TRBJ2-1, with D possibly TRBD2 on 5 matching bases. Trimming took 2 bases from V and 0 from J, leaving 18 bases between them. CDR1 is SGHRS and CDR2 is YFSETQ in the germline V gene. CDR3 length: 18 amino acids. The CDR3 coding sequence is TGCGCCAGCAGCTTAAGAGGGATTGATGCCCACTCCTACAATGAGCAGTTCTTC. Its translation is CASSLRGIDAHSYNEQFF.

The chain has TRBV29-1 and TRBJ2-3; D not certain. There are 12 residues in the CDR3. V was clipped by 4 bases and J by 4 bases, with 9 bases between them. Germline V gives CDR1 SQVTM, CDR2 ANQGSEA. CDR3 region: CSVAPGPDTQYF. The CDR3 bases are TGCAGCGTTGCGCCGGGCCCAGATACGCAGTATTTT.